The present TCR beta chain was sequenced within a study of blood T cell repertoires in COVID-19. Across the study: Samples of COVID-19 (acute and convalescent) were obtained from the United States, Italy and Spain. PBMCs, B-cell-depleted T cells, or T cells were the source of the cDNA or gDNA that made up the material.

Study processing details: Amplified reference gene primers provided the basis for estimating nucleated cell counts. Sequencing used immunoSEQ multiplex PCR; TCRdb keeps in-frame clones, though not all of them. The DNA was the basis for D and trimming; V, J and clone size are from that table. The table records 250,000 to 300,000 clones, about 90% of them present only once. Germline CDR1 is LNHNV and CDR2 is YYDKDF (reference sequence). Trimming cost V 1 base and J 6 bases; bases outside gene matches: 12. The CDR3 extends over 16 amino acids. In its sample, this clone was seen once. The TCR comes from a woman in her twenties or thirties with COVID-19, enrolled during active disease. Sample: peripheral blood. This sequence joins TRBV15 and TRBJ2-7; TRBD1 matches 7 bases. In DNA form, the CDR3 reads TGTGCCACCAGCAGAGCCCGGACAGGTCCTGAGGGCGAGCAGTACTTC. This codes for CATSRARTGPEGEQYF. Full variable domain (outside the CDR3, taken from reference TRBV15 and TRBJ2-7): DAMVIQNPRYQVTQFGKPVTLSCSQTLNHNVMYWYQQKSSQAPKLLFHYYDKDFNNEADTPDNFQSRRPNTSFCFLDIRSPGLGDTAMYLCATSRARTGPEGEQYFGPGTRLTVT.